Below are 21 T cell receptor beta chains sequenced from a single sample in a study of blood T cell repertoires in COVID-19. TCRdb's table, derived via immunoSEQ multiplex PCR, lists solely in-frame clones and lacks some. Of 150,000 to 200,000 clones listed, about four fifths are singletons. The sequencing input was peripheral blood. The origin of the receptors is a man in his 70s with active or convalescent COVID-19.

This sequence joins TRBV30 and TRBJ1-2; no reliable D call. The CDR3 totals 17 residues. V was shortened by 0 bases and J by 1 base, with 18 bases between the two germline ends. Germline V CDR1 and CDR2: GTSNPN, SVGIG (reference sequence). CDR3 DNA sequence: TGTGCCTGGAGTGTATCCCGTTCGAGTATCCTTAACTATGGCTACACCTTC. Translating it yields CAWSVSRSSILNYGYTF.

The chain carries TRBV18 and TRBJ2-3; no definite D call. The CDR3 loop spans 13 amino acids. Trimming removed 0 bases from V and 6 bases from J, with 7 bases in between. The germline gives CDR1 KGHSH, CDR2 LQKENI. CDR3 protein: CASSPPTMDTQYF. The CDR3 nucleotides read TGTGCCAGCTCACCACCAACTATGGATACGCAGTATTTT.

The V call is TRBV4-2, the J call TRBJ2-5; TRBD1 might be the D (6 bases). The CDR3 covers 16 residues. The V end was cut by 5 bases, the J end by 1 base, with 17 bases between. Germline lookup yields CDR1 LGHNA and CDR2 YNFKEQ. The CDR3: CASSTRGKGFQETQYF. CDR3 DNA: TGTGCCAGCAGCACGAGGGGGAAGGGTTTCCAAGAGACCCAGTACTTC.

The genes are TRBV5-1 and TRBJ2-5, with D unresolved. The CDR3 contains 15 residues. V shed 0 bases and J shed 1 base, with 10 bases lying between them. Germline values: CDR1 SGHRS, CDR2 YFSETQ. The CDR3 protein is CASSLGSAGQETQYF. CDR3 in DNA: TGCGCCAGCAGCTTGGGGAGCGCTGGCCAAGAGACCCAGTACTTC.

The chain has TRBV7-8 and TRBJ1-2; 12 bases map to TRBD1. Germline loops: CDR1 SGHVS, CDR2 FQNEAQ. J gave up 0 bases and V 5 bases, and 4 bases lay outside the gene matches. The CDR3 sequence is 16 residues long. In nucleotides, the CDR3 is TGTGCCAGCAGCCCGGGGACAGGGGGCTCTAACTATGGCTACACCTTC. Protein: CASSPGTGGSNYGYTF.

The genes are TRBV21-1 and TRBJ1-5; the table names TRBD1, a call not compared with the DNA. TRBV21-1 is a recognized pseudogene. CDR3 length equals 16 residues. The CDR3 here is CASSGEDRDQNQPQHF. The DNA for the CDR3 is TGTGCCAGCAGCGGAGAAGACAGGGATCAGAATCAGCCCCAGCATTTT.

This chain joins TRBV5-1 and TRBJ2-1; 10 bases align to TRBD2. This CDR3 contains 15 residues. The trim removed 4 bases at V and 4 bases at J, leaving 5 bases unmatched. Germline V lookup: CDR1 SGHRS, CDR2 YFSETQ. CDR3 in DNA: TGCGCCAGCAGCCCCCAGCGGGGGGGTTACAATGAGCAGTTCTTC. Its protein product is CASSPQRGGYNEQFF. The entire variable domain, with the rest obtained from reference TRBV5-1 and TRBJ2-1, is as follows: KAGVTQTPRYLIKTRGQQVTLSCSPISGHRSVSWYQQTPGQGLQFLFEYFSETQRNKGNFPGRFSGRQFSNSRSEMNVSTLELGDSALYLCASSPQRGGYNEQFFGPGTRLTVL.

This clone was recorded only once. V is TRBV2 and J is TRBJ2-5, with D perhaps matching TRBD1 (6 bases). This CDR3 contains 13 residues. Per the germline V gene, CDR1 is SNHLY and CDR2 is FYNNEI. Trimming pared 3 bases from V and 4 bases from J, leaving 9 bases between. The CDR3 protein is CASSEDRGETQYF. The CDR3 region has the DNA TGTGCCAGCAGTGAGGACAGAGGAGAGACCCAGTACTTC.

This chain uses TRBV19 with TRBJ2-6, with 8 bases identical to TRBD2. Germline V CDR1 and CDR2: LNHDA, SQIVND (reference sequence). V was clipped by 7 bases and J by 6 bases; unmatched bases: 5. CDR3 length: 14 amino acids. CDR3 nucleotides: TGTGCCAGTAAGCGGGGGACTGTGGCCAACGTCCTGACTTTC. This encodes CASKRGTVANVLTF.

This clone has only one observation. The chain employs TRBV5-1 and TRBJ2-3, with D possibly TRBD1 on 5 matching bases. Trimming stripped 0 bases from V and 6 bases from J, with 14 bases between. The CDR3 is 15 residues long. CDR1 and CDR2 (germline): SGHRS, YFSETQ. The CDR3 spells CASSLALAGRDTQYF. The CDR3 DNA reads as TGCGCCAGCAGCTTGGCCTTGGCAGGGCGGGATACGCAGTATTTT.

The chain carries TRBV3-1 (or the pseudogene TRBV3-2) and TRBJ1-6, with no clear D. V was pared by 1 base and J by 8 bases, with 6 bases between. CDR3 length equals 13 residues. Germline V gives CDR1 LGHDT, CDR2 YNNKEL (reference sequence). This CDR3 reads CASSQGLDSPLHF. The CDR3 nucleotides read TGTGCCAGCAGCCAAGGGCTGGATTCACCCCTCCACTTT.

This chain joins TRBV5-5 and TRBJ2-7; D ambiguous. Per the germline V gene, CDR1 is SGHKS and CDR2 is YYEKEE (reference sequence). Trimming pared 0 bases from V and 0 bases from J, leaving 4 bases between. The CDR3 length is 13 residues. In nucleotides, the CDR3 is TGTGCCAGCAGCTTGGCTAACTCCTACGAGCAGTACTTC. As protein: CASSLANSYEQYF.

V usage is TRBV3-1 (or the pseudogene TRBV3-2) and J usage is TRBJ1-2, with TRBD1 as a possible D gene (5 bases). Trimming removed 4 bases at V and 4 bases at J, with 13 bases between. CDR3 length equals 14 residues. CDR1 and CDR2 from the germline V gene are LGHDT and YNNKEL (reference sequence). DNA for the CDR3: TGTGCCAGCAGCCCCCTCCGGGGGGTCTATGGCTACACCTTC. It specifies CASSPLRGVYGYTF.

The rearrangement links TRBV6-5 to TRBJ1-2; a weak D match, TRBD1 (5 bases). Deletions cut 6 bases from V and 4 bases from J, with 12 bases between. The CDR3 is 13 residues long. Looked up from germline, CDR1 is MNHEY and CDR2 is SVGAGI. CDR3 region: CASRHQGTYGYTF. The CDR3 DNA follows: TGTGCCAGCAGACATCAGGGTACCTATGGCTACACCTTC.

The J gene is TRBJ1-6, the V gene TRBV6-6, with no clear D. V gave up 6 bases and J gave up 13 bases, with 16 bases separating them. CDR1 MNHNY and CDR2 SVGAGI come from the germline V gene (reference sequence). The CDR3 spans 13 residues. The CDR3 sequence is CASSSDKLGPLHF. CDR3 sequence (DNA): TGTGCCAGCAGCTCCGACAAGCTTGGGCCCCTCCACTTT.

CDR3 loop: CASSQPGTGTSYEQYF. CDR3 coding DNA: TGTGCCAGCAGCCAACCCGGGACAGGAACCTCCTACGAGCAGTACTTC. The V and J genes are TRBV7-9 and TRBJ2-7; 8 nucleotides agree with TRBD1. Trimming cost V 5 bases and J 0 bases; bases outside gene matches: 9. The V gene's germline CDR1 is SEHNR and CDR2 FQNEAQ (reference sequence). This CDR3 is 16 amino acids long.

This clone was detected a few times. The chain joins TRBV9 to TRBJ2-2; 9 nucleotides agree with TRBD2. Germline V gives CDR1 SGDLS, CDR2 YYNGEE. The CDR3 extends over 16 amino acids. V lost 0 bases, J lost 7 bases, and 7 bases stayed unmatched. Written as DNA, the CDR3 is TGTGCCAGCAGCGTAGGTAGCGGGAGTCGGGTCGGGGAGCTGTTTTTT. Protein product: CASSVGSGSRVGELFF.

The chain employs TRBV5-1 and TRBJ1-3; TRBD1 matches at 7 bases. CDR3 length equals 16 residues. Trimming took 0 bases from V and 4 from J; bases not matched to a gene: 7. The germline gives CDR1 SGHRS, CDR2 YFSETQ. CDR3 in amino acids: CASSLAGTDTGNTIYF. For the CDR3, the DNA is TGCGCCAGCAGCTTGGCCGGGACAGACACCGGAAACACCATATATTTT.

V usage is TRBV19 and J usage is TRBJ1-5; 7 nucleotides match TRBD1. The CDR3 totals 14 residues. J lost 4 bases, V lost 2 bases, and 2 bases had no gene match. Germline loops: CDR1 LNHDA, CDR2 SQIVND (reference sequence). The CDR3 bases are TGTGCCAGTAGTATACGGGACAGAAATCAGCCCCAGCATTTT. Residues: CASSIRDRNQPQHF.

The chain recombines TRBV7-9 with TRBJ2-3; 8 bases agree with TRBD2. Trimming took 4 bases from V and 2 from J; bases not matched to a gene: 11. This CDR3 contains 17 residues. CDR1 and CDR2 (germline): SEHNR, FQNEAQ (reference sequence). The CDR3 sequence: CASSSTFSSGVTDTQYF. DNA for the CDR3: TGTGCCAGCAGCTCCACGTTTAGTAGCGGGGTCACAGATACGCAGTATTTT.

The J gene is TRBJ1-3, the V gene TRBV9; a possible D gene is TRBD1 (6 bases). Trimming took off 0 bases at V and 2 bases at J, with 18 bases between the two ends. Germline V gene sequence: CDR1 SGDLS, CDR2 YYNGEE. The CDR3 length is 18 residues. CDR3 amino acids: CASSVGLGTQKAGNTIYF. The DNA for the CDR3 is TGTGCCAGCAGCGTAGGTTTGGGGACACAAAAAGCTGGAAACACCATATATTTT.